This is a list of T cell receptor beta chains from one sample in a study of T cells after yellow fever vaccination. One entry per CDR3 protein, called by TCRdb with MiXCR from the 5' RACE reads. The sample yields 400,000 to 650,000 distinct CDR3 sequences, roughly a fifth seen once. The source material was PBMCs, sampled 20 to 25 days after the first yellow fever vaccination. The receptors originated from a man between 18 and 35 years old who received the YFV17D yellow fever vaccine. The CDR3 runs from the conserved cysteine through the conserved F or W. A D gene is named only where the DNA matches it firmly. Clone size is shown for a subset of rows, as once, few, many or a class of expanded clone.

TRBJ1-6,few,TRBD1,16,TRBV12-3/TRBV12-4,CASSSTGQGAGSPLHF,TGTGCCAGCAGTTCGACGGGACAGGGGGCTGGTTCACCCCTCCACTTT
TRBJ1-5,few,TRBD1,18,TRBV4-2,CASSQEGGRGFGNQPQHF,TGTGCCAGCAGCCAAGAGGGGGGCAGGGGGTTTGGCAATCAGCCCCAGCATTTT
TRBJ2-1,NA,NA,13,TRBV19,CASSPPGRNEQFF,TGTGCCAGTAGTCCTCCGGGGCGCAATGAGCAGTTCTTC
TRBJ2-3,NA,TRBD2,15,TRBV7-9,CASSLASGDTDTQYF,TGTGCCAGCAGTTTGGCTAGCGGGGACACAGATACGCAGTATTTT
TRBJ1-2,many,TRBD1,13,TRBV4-3,CASSRTGGYGYTF,TGCGCCAGCAGCCGGACAGGGGGCTATGGCTACACCTTC
TRBJ1-2,NA,NA,12,TRBV12-3/TRBV12-4,CASSFGFLGYTF,TGTGCCAGCAGTTTTGGTTTCCTTGGCTACACCTTC
TRBJ2-5,NA,TRBD2,15,TRBV11-1,CASSFGTSGLETQYF,TGTGCCAGCAGCTTTGGGACTAGCGGACTGGAGACCCAGTACTTC
TRBJ1-5,few,NA,15,TRBV6-2/TRBV6-3,CASSSHITPYQPQHF,TGTGCCAGCAGTTCCCATATCACGCCGTATCAGCCCCAGCATTTT
TRBJ2-6,few,NA,15,TRBV10-3,CAISGRRAGANVLTF,TGTGCCATCAGTGGCCGGCGGGCCGGGGCCAACGTCCTGACTTTC
TRBJ2-5,NA,NA,17,TRBV1,CTSSQDLIAGEQETQYF,TGCACCAGCAGCCAAGATCTAATAGCGGGCGAACAAGAGACCCAGTACTTC
TRBJ2-7,NA,NA,17,TRBV12-3/TRBV12-4,CASSPDAGGAARYEQYF,TGTGCCAGCAGCCCTGACGCCGGCGGAGCGGCACGGTACGAGCAGTACTTC
TRBJ2-7,NA,TRBD2,14,TRBV3-1,CASSQQAGPGEQYF,TGTGCCAGCAGCCAACAAGCGGGGCCTGGGGAGCAGTACTTC
TRBJ2-6,few,NA,14,TRBV5-1,CASSLIPGANVLTF,TGCGCCAGCAGCTTGATTCCTGGGGCCAACGTCCTGACTTTC
TRBJ1-4,few,TRBD1,15,TRBV5-1,CASSPGQGGSEKLFF,TGCGCCAGCAGCCCAGGACAGGGAGGGAGTGAAAAACTGTTTTTT
TRBJ1-6,NA,TRBD1,14,TRBV7-2,CASRGRTGNSPLHF,TGTGCCAGCAGGGGGAGGACAGGGAATTCACCCCTCCACTTT
TRBJ2-7,few,TRBD1,14,TRBV7-2,CASSLLTGSYEQYF,TGTGCCAGCAGCTTGTTGACAGGGAGCTACGAGCAGTACTTC
TRBJ2-1,NA,TRBD2,14,TRBV4-3,CASSQDGGGNEQFF,TGCGCCAGCAGCCAAGACGGGGGGGGCAATGAGCAGTTCTTC
TRBJ2-1,many,NA,18,TRBV9,CASSSAGANPLSYNEQFF,TGTGCCAGCAGCTCCGCCGGGGCAAACCCCCTTTCCTACAATGAGCAGTTCTTC
TRBJ2-7,NA,TRBD2,15,TRBV7-8,CASSPLAGAAYEQYF,TGTGCCAGCAGCCCCCTAGCGGGGGCCGCCTACGAGCAGTACTTC
TRBJ2-3,NA,TRBD2,16,TRBV4-2,CASSHVSGGGTDTQYF,TGTGCCAGCAGCCACGTTAGCGGGGGAGGCACAGATACGCAGTATTTT
TRBJ1-1,NA,NA,13,TRBV7-9,CASSFGEATEAFF,TGTGCCAGCAGCTTCGGGGAGGCCACTGAAGCTTTCTTT
TRBJ1-1,NA,NA,14,TRBV20-1,CSARDYVRYTEAFF,TGCAGTGCTAGAGATTACGTCCGTTACACTGAAGCTTTCTTT
TRBJ2-5,NA,NA,15,TRBV15,CATSSRGRAQETQYF,TGTGCCACCAGCAGCCGAGGCAGGGCACAAGAGACCCAGTACTTC
TRBJ2-3,NA,TRBD2,19,TRBV28,CASSFPLRNSGAAGDTQYF,TGTGCCAGCAGTTTTCCTCTTCGAAATAGCGGGGCGGCCGGGGATACGCAGTATTTT
TRBJ1-1,NA,TRBD1,13,TRBV20-1,CSAPQGGRTEAFF,TGCAGTGCCCCACAGGGGGGACGCACTGAAGCTTTCTTT
TRBJ2-7,few,TRBD2,12,TRBV7-6,CASLGGAGEQYF,TGTGCCAGTCTCGGGGGGGCGGGGGAGCAGTACTTC
TRBJ1-1,NA,TRBD1,14,TRBV6-1,CASRPGQGRTEAFF,TGTGCCAGCAGACCCGGACAGGGGCGAACTGAAGCTTTCTTT
TRBJ1-4,NA,NA,14,TRBV4-1,CASTPSRGYEKLFF,TGCGCCAGCACCCCGTCTCGGGGGTACGAAAAACTGTTTTTT
TRBJ1-6,NA,NA,14,TRBV11-2,CASSFRALDSPLHF,TGTGCCAGCAGCTTCCGGGCCTTGGATTCACCCCTCCACTTT
TRBJ2-1,NA,NA,15,TRBV19,CASSKERRFYNEQFF,TGTGCCAGTAGTAAAGAACGCCGCTTCTACAATGAGCAGTTCTTC
TRBJ2-2,NA,TRBD1,14,TRBV20-1,CSAAGTENTGELFF,TGCAGTGCTGCCGGGACAGAGAACACCGGGGAGCTGTTTTTT
TRBJ2-7,NA,NA,12,TRBV5-5,CASSNSGYEQYF,TGTGCCAGCAGCAATTCGGGATACGAGCAGTACTTC
TRBJ2-7,few,NA,15,TRBV7-8,CASRQWGLAAYEQYF,TGTGCCAGCAGACAGTGGGGCTTGGCGGCCTACGAGCAGTACTTC
TRBJ2-1,many,TRBD2,17,TRBV6-1,CASSGLAGGGSYNEQFF,TGTGCCAGCAGTGGACTAGCGGGGGGGGGCTCCTACAATGAGCAGTTCTTC
TRBJ1-5,few,NA,15,TRBV19,CASSALLGGGQPQHF,TGTGCCAGTAGTGCCCTCCTAGGGGGGGGACAGCCCCAGCATTTT
TRBJ2-4,NA,TRBD2,18,TRBV19,CASSFTSGGAEAKNIQYF,TGTGCCAGTAGTTTCACTAGCGGGGGGGCCGAGGCCAAAAACATTCAGTACTTC
TRBJ1-6,NA,NA,14,TRBV19,CASSMDSFNSPLHF,TGTGCCAGTAGTATGGACAGTTTTAATTCACCCCTCCACTTT
TRBJ2-3,few,TRBD1,15,TRBV6-5,CASSYVRGQSDTQYF,TGTGCCAGCAGTTACGTCAGGGGGCAGTCAGATACGCAGTATTTT
TRBJ1-6,NA,NA,13,TRBV25-1,CASSYTDNSPLHF,TGTGCCAGCTCCTACACGGATAATTCACCCCTCCACTTT
TRBJ2-2,few,NA,13,TRBV6-2/TRBV6-3,CASSYSPVGELFF,TGTGCCAGCAGTTACTCCCCAGTCGGGGAGCTGTTTTTT
TRBJ2-4,few,TRBD1,18,TRBV6-5,CASSWSGQSVLAKNIQYF,TGTGCCAGCAGTTGGTCGGGACAGTCCGTCCTAGCCAAAAACATTCAGTACTTC
TRBJ2-7,few,NA,10,TRBV19,CPPPGYEQYF,TGCCCCCCGCCGGGCTACGAGCAGTACTTC
TRBJ2-1,few,TRBD1,14,TRBV20-1,CSASAGGSYNEQFF,TGCAGTGCTAGCGCAGGGGGCTCCTACAATGAGCAGTTCTTC
TRBJ2-1,NA,NA,11,TRBV6-2/TRBV6-3,CASFPLNEQFF,TGTGCCAGCTTCCCTCTAAATGAGCAGTTCTTC
TRBJ2-1,NA,NA,12,TRBV7-9,CASSQAVGAGNF,NA
TRBJ2-5,NA,TRBD1,15,TRBV5-1,CASSRAGQGQGTQYF,TGCGCCAGCAGCAGGGCAGGACAGGGTCAAGGGACCCAGTACTTC
TRBJ2-5,NA,NA,13,TRBV7-2,CASSLMIGETQYF,TGTGCCAGCAGCTTAATGATCGGAGAGACCCAGTACTTC
TRBJ1-1,few,TRBD1,14,TRBV12-3/TRBV12-4,CASSDPGQVTGAFF,TGTGCCAGCAGTGACCCGGGACAGGTAACCGGAGCTTTCTTT
TRBJ2-7,NA,TRBD1,16,TRBV4-3,CASSRKTGVKTYEQYF,TGCGCCAGCAGCCGCAAGACAGGGGTTAAAACCTACGAGCAGTACTTC
TRBJ1-6,NA,NA,11,TRBV3-1,CASSHGSPLHF,TGTGCCAGCAGCCACGGGTCACCCCTCCACTTT
TRBJ2-2,few,NA,14,TRBV2,CASSQVGRTGELFF,TGTGCCAGCAGTCAGGTGGGGCGCACCGGGGAGCTGTTTTTT
TRBJ2-2,NA,NA,14,TRBV20-1,CSARPDVNTGELFF,TGCAGTGCTAGACCTGACGTGAACACCGGGGAGCTGTTTTTT
TRBJ1-5,NA,NA,13,TRBV5-8,CASSLIRGQPQHF,TGTGCCAGCAGCTTGATCAGAGGGCAGCCCCAGCATTTT
TRBJ2-2,many,TRBD2,16,TRBV11-2,CASSSSGTSRPGELFF,TGTGCCAGCAGCTCCTCCGGGACTAGCAGACCCGGGGAGCTGTTTTTT
TRBJ1-1,many,NA,14,TRBV29-1,CSVPIYWGRTEAFF,TGCAGCGTTCCCATATACTGGGGGCGGACTGAAGCTTTCTTT
TRBJ2-1,many,NA,16,TRBV7-8,CASSPGFGDKNNEQFF,TGTGCCAGCAGCCCGGGGTTTGGGGACAAGAACAATGAGCAGTTCTTC
TRBJ1-1,NA,NA,15,TRBV7-2,CASSLATTVGTEAFF,TGTGCCAGCAGCTTAGCGACTACCGTGGGGACTGAAGCTTTCTTT